Each of the 9 T cell receptor beta chains below was sequenced from the same sample in a study of CD8+CD57+ T cells in acquired aplastic anemia. The use of genomic DNA as template underpinned the TCR beta VDJ and CDR3 profiling. Using its own MiXCR run on the reads, TCRdb lists one record per CDR3 protein. The sample has about 240,000 distinct CDR3 sequences; 40% to 50% are singletons. Flow cytometry had shown expanded CD8+CD57+ cells in the patients chosen for sequencing. Sequenced input: sorted CD4+, CD8+, or CD8+CD57+ T cells (not recorded which) from PBMCs. These receptor sequences come from a human donor with aplastic anemia.

Points on this clonotype: This CDR3 is missing its conserved last phenylalanine or tryptophan, likely due to a read error. The DNA is omitted, as the CDR3 cannot be located on it reliably, and the CDR3 follows TCRdb's listing. The rearrangement joins TRBV20-1 to TRBJ2-5; the D call in the table, TRBD2, was not verified against the DNA. Germline lookup yields CDR1 DFQATT and CDR2 SNEGSKA (reference sequence). The CDR3 contains 8 residues when both ends are counted. CDR3: CGSSPLAG.

This clonotype has a handful of counts. The V and J genes are TRBV4-1 and TRBJ2-7; no firm D call. CDR3 length: 13 residues. The ends were cut back, 3 bases at V and 7 bases at J, with 13 bases in the middle. Germline CDR1 reads MGHRA; CDR2 reads YSYEKL. CDR3 coding DNA: TGCGCCAGCAGCCAGCGACGGGCCGGGGAGCAGTACTTC. Amino acid sequence: CASSQRRAGEQYF.

This clonotype was recorded once. J is TRBJ1-5 and V is TRBV12-3 or TRBV12-4, with TRBD1 as a possible D gene (6 bases). Trimming shortened V by 6 bases and J by 14 bases, and 17 bases separated the two germline ends. This CDR3 region has 12 residues. The CDR3 sequence: CASRRPGHLEHF. CDR3 nucleotides: TGTGCCAGCAGACGCCCGGGACACCTGGAGCATTTT.

The sample holds many counts of this clonotype. V is TRBV7-9 and J is TRBJ1-2; a possible D gene is TRBD1 (6 bases). V gave up 1 base and J gave up 10 bases, with 16 bases separating them. Germline assignment: CDR1 SEHNR and CDR2 FQNEAQ (reference sequence). This CDR3 spans 14 amino acids. CDR3 bases: TGTGCCAGCAGCTTAGTGATTGAGGGGGTTGACTACACCTTC. As protein: CASSLVIEGVDYTF.

As concerns this clonotype: A much more abundant neighbour one base away suggests this may be a read error. The chain links TRBV9 to TRBJ1-3; D possibly corresponds to TRBD1 (6 bases). There are 15 residues in the CDR3. V was pared by 5 bases and J by 4 bases, with 16 bases between. The germline V gene encodes CDR1 SGDLS and CDR2 YYNGEE. CDR3 coding DNA: TGTGCCAGCAGTTTCCCCGGGGGGCACGGAAACACCATATATTTT. Translated: CASSFPGGHGNTIYF.

The chain uses TRBV7-9 and TRBJ1-2; 7 nucleotides line up with TRBD1. The ends lost 3 bases at V and 6 bases at J; junction bases unmatched: 7. CDR1 SEHNR and CDR2 FQNEAQ come from the germline V gene (reference sequence). This CDR3 has 14 residues. The CDR3 DNA follows: TGTGCCAGCAGCTTGGGACAGAGGATGGATGGCTACACCTTC. The encoded protein is CASSLGQRMDGYTF.

The chain carries TRBV10-3 and TRBJ1-1, with TRBD1 matching 7 bases. The J segment lost 3 bases and the V segment lost 4 bases, leaving 8 bases of the junction unmatched. CDR1 is ENHRY, CDR2 SYGVKD, per germline. The CDR3 runs to 15 residues. DNA for the CDR3: TGTGCCATCAGTGCAAGAGGGGGCAAGGACACTGAAGCTTTCTTT. Amino acids: CAISARGGKDTEAFF.

The chain recombines TRBV19 with TRBJ1-1; 7 bases map to TRBD1. This CDR3 has 19 amino acids. CDR1 is LNHDA, CDR2 SQIVND, per germline (reference sequence). Losses at the gene ends were 5 bases for V and 3 bases for J; bases not matched to a gene: 21. In DNA, the CDR3 is TGTGCCAGTAGTGCCACCATAACCGAGACAGGGTTTGGGGACACTGAAGCTTTCTTT. Translating it yields CASSATITETGFGDTEAFF. Supplemented by reference TRBV19 and TRBJ1-1, the full variable domain reads DGGITQSPKYLFRKEGQNVTLSCEQNLNHDAMYWYRQDPGQGLRLIYYSQIVNDFQKGDIAEGYSVSREKKESFPLTVTSAQKNPTAFYLCASSATITETGFGDTEAFFGQGTRLTVV.

The V gene is TRBV7-6, the J gene TRBJ2-7; possible D gene TRBD1, 6 bases. Per the germline V gene, CDR1 is SGHVS and CDR2 is FNYEAQ. The V end lost 5 bases, the J end lost 6 bases, and 11 bases lay between the germline ends. The length of the CDR3 is 12 residues. CDR3 nucleotides: TGTGCCAGCAGCCCCAGGGACACCGAGCAGTACTTC. It is translated as CASSPRDTEQYF.